The clone carrying this T cell receptor (beta chain) was counted between two and nine times. Unique molecular identifiers were incorporated when the TCRbeta library was constructed. TCRdb recomputed calls from the PCR reads with MiXCR, one row per CDR3 protein. The sample contains roughly 180,000 distinct CDR3 sequences, roughly 15% of which appear only once. These data come from a study of T-cell reconstitution after alpha-beta-depleted transplantation in children. The V end lost 10 bases, the J end lost 8 bases, and 9 bases lay between the germline ends. The CDR3 consists of 10 residues. The TCR was taken from a human donor who donated a stem cell graft to a child with acute lymphoblastic leukemia. The chain recombines TRBV12-3 or TRBV12-4 with TRBJ2-1; D uncertain. Sample: PBMCs from the stem cell graft donor, taken from the stem cell graft. The CDR3 reads CATGYDEQFF. The DNA for the CDR3 is TGTGCCACCGGGTACGATGAGCAGTTCTTC.